This T cell receptor beta chain derives from a study of Ad26.COV2.S vaccination and SARS-CoV-2 variants. At the level of the study: Each vaccinee took Ad26.COV2.S intramuscularly, once or twice 56 days apart. Study results and limitations: Reports say spike-specific CD8+ and CD4+ T cell responses covered substantial breadth after vaccination.

Points on this clone: Its antigen is not identified.

Treatment meaning: roughly 18 received Ad26.COV2.S at low or high dose, single or two shots; several received placebo; per-sample allocation not given. Vaccine and placebo recipients were sampled on day 63 after the first injection. The method was immunoSEQ multiplex PCR; TCRdb's version includes in-frame clones alone and lacks a portion of them. In the table there are about 350,000 clones, 86% of which are singletons. CDR3 length equals 16 residues. CDR1 and CDR2 from the germline V gene are SGHTA and FQGTGA. The J segment lost 0 bases and the V segment lost 5 bases, leaving 6 bases of the junction unmatched.

The specimen was peripheral blood, collected in a trial of Ad26.COV2.S vaccine versus placebo. The receptor was isolated from a person aged 18 to 65 who received the Ad26.COV2.S COVID-19 vaccine or a placebo. This chain uses TRBV7-3 with TRBJ2-1, with 8 bases aligning to TRBD2. CDR3 sequence: CASSLSGATSYNEQFF. The CDR3 DNA follows: TGTGCCAGCAGCCTTAGCGGGGCGACCTCCTACAATGAGCAGTTCTTC.